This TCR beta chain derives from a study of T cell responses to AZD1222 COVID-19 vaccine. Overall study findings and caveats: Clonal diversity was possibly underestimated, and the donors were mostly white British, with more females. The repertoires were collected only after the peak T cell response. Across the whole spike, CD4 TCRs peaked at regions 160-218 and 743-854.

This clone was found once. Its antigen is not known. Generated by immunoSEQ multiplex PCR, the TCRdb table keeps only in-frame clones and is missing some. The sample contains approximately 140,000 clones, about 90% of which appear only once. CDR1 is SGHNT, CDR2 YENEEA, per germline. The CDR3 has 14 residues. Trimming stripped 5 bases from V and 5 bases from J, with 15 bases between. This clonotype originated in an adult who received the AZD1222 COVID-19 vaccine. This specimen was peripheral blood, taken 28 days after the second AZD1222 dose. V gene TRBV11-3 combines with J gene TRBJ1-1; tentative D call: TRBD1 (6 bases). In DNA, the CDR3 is TGTGCCAGCAGCCTGCTACAGGGTATGACTGAAGCTTTCTTT. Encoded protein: CASSLLQGMTEAFF.